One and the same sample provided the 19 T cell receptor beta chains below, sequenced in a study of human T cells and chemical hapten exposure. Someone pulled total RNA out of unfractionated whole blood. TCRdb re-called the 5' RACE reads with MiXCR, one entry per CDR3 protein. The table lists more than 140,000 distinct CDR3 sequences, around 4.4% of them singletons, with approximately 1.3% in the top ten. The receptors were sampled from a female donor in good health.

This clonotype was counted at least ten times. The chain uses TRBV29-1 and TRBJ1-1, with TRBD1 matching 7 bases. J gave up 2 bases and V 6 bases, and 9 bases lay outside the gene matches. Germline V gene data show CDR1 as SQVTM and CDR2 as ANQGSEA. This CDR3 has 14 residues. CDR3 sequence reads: CSVHGGTVNTEAFF. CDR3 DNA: TGCAGCGTACACGGCGGGACAGTAAACACTGAAGCTTTCTTT.

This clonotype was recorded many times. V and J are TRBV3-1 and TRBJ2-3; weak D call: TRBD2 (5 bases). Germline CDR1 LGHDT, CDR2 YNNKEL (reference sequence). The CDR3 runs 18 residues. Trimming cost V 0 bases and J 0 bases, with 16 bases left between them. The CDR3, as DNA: TGTGCCAGCAGCCAAGACCACTTGGAGGAAGATAGCACAGATACGCAGTATTTT. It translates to CASSQDHLEEDSTDTQYF.

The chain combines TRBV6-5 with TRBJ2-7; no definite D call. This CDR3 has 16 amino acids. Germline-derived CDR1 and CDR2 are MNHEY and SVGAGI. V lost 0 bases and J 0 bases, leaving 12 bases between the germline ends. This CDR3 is CASSYSFMAVSYEQYF. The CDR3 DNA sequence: TGTGCCAGCAGTTACTCGTTCATGGCAGTCTCCTACGAGCAGTACTTC.

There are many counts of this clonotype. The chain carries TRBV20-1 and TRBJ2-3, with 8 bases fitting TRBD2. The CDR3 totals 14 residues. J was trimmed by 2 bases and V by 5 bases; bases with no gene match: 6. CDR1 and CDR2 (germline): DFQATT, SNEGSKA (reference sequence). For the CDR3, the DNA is TGCAGTGCTGGGCGGGGGGAGATCACAGATACGCAGTATTTT. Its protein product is CSAGRGEITDTQYF.

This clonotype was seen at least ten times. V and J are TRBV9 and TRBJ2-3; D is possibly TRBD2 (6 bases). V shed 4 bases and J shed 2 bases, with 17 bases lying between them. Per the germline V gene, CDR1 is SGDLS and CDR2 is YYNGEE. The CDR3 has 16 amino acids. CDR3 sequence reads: CASSSSWRGITDTQYF. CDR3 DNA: TGTGCCAGCAGCTCTAGCTGGCGGGGCATCACAGATACGCAGTATTTT. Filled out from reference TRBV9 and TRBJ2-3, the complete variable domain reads DSGVTQTPKHLITATGQRVTLRCSPRSGDLSVYWYQQSLDQGLQFLIQYYNGEERAKGNILERFSAQQFPDLHSELNLSSLELGDSALYFCASSSSWRGITDTQYFGPGTRLTVL.

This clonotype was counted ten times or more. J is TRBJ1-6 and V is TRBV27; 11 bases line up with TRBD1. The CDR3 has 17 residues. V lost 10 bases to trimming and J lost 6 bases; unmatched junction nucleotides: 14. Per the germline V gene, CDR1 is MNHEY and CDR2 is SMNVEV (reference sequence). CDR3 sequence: CANPGTGGPLRNSPLHF. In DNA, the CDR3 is TGTGCCAACCCTGGGACAGGGGGTCCTCTTCGTAATTCACCCCTCCACTTT.

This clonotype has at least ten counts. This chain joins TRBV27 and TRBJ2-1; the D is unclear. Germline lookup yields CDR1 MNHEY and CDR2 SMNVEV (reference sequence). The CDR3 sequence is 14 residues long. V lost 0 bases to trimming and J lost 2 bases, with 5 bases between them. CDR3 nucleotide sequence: TGTGCCAGCAGTTTATCCCGGACCTACAATGAGCAGTTCTTC. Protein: CASSLSRTYNEQFF.

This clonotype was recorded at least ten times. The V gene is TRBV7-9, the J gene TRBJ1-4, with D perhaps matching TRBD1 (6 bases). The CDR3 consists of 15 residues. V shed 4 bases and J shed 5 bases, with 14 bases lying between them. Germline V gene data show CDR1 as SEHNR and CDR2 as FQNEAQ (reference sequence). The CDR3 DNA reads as TGTGCCAGCAGCTCGCCAACAGGGATGAATGAAAAACTGTTTTTT. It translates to CASSSPTGMNEKLFF.

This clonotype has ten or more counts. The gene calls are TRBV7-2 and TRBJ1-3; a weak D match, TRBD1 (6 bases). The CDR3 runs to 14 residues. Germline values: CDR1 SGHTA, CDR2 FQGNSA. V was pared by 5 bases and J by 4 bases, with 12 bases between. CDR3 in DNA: TGTGCCAGCAGCCCCTCCGGGACAGGAAACACCATATATTTT. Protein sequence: CASSPSGTGNTIYF.

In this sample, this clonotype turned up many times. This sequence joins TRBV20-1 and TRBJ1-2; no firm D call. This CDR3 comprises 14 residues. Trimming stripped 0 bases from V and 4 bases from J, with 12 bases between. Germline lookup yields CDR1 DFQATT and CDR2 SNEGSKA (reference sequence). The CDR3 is CSARDLGMGYGYTF. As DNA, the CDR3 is TGCAGTGCTAGAGACCTAGGGATGGGCTATGGCTACACCTTC.

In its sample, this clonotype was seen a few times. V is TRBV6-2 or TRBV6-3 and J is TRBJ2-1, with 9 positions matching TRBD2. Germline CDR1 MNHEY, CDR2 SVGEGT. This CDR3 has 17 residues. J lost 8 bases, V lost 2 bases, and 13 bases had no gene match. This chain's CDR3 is CASSYRPGTSLTYEQFF. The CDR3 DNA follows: TGTGCCAGCAGTTACCGCCCCGGGACTAGCCTGACGTATGAGCAGTTCTTC.

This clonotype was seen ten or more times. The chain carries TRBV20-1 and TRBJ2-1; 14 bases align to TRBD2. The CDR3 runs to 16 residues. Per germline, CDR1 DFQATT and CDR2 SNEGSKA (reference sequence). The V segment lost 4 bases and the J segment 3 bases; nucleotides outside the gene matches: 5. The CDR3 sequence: CSATRLAGGNYNEQFF. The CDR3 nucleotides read TGCAGTGCTACCAGACTAGCGGGGGGGAACTACAATGAGCAGTTCTTC.

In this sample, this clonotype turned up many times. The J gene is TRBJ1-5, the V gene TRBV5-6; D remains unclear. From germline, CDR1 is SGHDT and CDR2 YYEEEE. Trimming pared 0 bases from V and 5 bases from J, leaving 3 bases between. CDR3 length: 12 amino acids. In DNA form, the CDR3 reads TGTGCCAGCAGCTTGGTGGATCAGCCCCAGCATTTT. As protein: CASSLVDQPQHF.

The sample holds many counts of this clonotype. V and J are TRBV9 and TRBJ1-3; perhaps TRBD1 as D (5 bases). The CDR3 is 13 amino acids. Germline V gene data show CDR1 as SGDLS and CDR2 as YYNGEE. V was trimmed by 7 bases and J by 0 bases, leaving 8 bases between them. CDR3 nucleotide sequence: TGTGCCAGCGCGGGGCTCTCTGGAAACACCATATATTTT. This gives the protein CASAGLSGNTIYF. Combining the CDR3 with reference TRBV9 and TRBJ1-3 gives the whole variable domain DSGVTQTPKHLITATGQRVTLRCSPRSGDLSVYWYQQSLDQGLQFLIQYYNGEERAKGNILERFSAQQFPDLHSELNLSSLELGDSALYFCASAGLSGNTIYFGEGSWLTVV.

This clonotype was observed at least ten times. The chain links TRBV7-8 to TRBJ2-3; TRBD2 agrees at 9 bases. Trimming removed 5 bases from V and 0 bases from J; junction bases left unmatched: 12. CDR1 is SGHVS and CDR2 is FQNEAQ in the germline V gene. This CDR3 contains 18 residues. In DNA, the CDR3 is TGTGCCAGCAGCAAAGAAAGCGGGGGGACAACTAGCACAGATACGCAGTATTTT. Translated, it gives CASSKESGGTTSTDTQYF.

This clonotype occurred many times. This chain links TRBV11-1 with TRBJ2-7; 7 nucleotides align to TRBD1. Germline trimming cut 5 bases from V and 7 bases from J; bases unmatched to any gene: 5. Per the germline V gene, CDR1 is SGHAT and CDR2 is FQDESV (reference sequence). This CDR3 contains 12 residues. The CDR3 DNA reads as TGTGCCAGCAGCCCTGGGACAGAAGAGCAGTACTTC. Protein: CASSPGTEEQYF.

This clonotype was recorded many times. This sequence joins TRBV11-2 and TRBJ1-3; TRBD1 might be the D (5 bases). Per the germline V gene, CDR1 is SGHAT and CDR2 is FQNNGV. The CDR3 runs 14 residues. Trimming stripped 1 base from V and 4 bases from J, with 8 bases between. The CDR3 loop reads CASSLVRTGNTIYF. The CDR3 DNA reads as TGTGCCAGCAGCTTAGTTCGGACAGGAAACACCATATATTTT.

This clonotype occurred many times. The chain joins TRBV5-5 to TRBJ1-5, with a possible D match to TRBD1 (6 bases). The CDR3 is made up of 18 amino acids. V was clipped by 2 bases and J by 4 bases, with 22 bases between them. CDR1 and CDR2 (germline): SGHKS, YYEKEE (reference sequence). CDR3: CASSFYLQTGRLNQPQHF. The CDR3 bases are TGTGCCAGCAGCTTTTACCTTCAGACAGGCAGGTTGAATCAGCCCCAGCATTTT.

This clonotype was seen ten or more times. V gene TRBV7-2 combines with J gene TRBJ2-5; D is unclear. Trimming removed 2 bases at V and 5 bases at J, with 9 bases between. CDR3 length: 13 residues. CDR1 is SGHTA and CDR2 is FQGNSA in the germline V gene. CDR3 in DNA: TGTGCCAGCAGCTTAACGTTTGACGAGACCCAGTACTTC. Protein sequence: CASSLTFDETQYF.